What follows are 8 T cell receptor beta chains derived from one specimen sequenced in a study of T cell changes during pregnancy in multiple sclerosis. Measured with immunoSEQ multiplex PCR; TCRdb has only the in-frame clones, and not every one. Of some 31,000 clones in the sample, 89% were seen once. The starting material was CD8+ T cells from peripheral blood mononuclear cells, obtained in the third trimester of pregnancy. Every receptor here comes from a female donor with multiple sclerosis, enrolled in a pregnancy study.

In regard to this clone: At one boundary the junction diverges from the germline segment, which might be a read error. Other DNA sequences within the sample encode an identical CDR3. This chain joins TRBV9 and TRBJ2-7; TRBD1 agrees at 7 bases. Germline CDR1 and CDR2: SGDLS and YYNGEE. CDR3 length: 14 amino acids. The CDR3 DNA is TGTGCCAGCAGCTCTGGGACAGCAACCTATGAGCAGTACTTC. Translated, it gives CASSSGTATYEQYF.

The V gene is TRBV7-2, the J gene TRBJ2-7, with a possible D match to TRBD2 (6 bases). V lost 1 base to trimming and J lost 0 bases, with 10 bases between them. This CDR3 has 15 residues. Germline V gives CDR1 SGHTA, CDR2 FQGNSA. This CDR3 reads CASSLVVGSSYEQYF. The CDR3 DNA reads TGTGCCAGCAGCTTAGTAGTCGGGAGCTCCTACGAGCAGTACTTC.

In its sample, this clone was seen a few times. The CDR3 is CASRRENEQFF. The CDR3 coding sequence is TGTGCCAGCAGGAGGGAAAATGAGCAGTTCTTC. This rearrangement joins TRBV27 to TRBJ2-1; perhaps TRBD2 as D (5 bases). This CDR3 contains 11 residues. Germline assignment: CDR1 MNHEY and CDR2 SMNVEV (reference sequence). V lost 6 bases, J lost 7 bases, and 7 bases lay in between.

This clone was recorded only once. This rearrangement joins TRBV4-1 to TRBJ2-3; D is perhaps TRBD2 (5 bases). The CDR3 consists of 16 residues. V was trimmed by 0 bases and J by 0 bases, leaving 10 bases between them. Germline V CDR1 and CDR2: MGHRA, YSYEKL. CDR3 sequence reads: CASSQEEGSSTDTQYF. DNA of the CDR3: TGCGCCAGCAGCCAAGAAGAGGGTTCTAGCACAGATACGCAGTATTTT.

The chain employs TRBV27 and TRBJ1-3, with D possibly matching TRBD1 (6 bases). V was pared by 3 bases and J by 4 bases, with 7 bases between. There are 13 residues in the CDR3. The germline gives CDR1 MNHEY, CDR2 SMNVEV (reference sequence). The CDR3 DNA reads TGTGCCAGCAGTTTGGGACAAGGAAACACCATATATTTT. This codes for CASSLGQGNTIYF.

The chain joins TRBV6-4 to TRBJ2-1; a weak D match, TRBD2 (6 bases). The CDR3 totals 12 residues. Per the germline V gene, CDR1 is MRHNA and CDR2 is SNTAGT. Trimming took off 2 bases at V and 10 bases at J, with 9 bases between the two ends. This CDR3 is CASSDGLAEQFF. The CDR3 DNA reads as TGTGCCAGCAGTGACGGCCTAGCGGAGCAGTTCTTC.

V and J are TRBV7-2 and TRBJ2-1; 7 bases align to TRBD1. J gave up 4 bases and V 3 bases, and 6 bases lay outside the gene matches. Germline V gives CDR1 SGHTA, CDR2 FQGNSA. The CDR3 covers 15 residues. In nucleotides, the CDR3 is TGTGCCAGCAGCTTTACAGGGGTCCTTTACAATGAGCAGTTCTTC. It is translated as CASSFTGVLYNEQFF.

The CDR3: CASSLSRGPYNSPLHF. The CDR3 DNA is TGTGCCAGCAGCTTGTCGCGGGGGCCGTACAATTCACCCCTCCACTTT. The rearrangement joins TRBV5-6 to TRBJ1-6; perhaps TRBD1 as D (6 bases). Germline CDR1 is SGHDT and CDR2 is YYEEEE. The V and J ends lost 1 base and 7 bases respectively, with 15 bases between them. The CDR3 length is 16 residues.